This T cell receptor beta chain appears in the sequencing data of a study of identical twins (dated by TCRdb to 2016 to 2017). About the full investigation: TCR alpha and beta repertoires from monozygotic twins, unrelated adults of various ages and cord blood were deep-sequenced to test whether fetal clonotypes persist. To rule out contamination, the twin experiments were replicated at different times with different library preparation protocols.

This clonotype was detected a few times. What this receptor recognizes is not known. Qualities for individual bases were not recorded, and no much larger clone is one base off. Receptor libraries were prepared by 5' RACE. Sequencing instrument: Illumina HiSeq 2000. Template switching added a universal primer binding site, and the final cDNA carried a unique molecular identifier that allowed TCR cDNA molecules to be counted accurately. Specific primers in the conserved constant-segment region were used to synthesize first-strand cDNA for TCR alpha and beta chains. To control for contamination, every cDNA library was double barcoded, receiving both a SMART-Mk sample barcode and Illumina barcodes. TruSeq adapter sequences, together with Illumina sample barcodes, were added in two successive PCR steps. The TCR alpha and beta cDNA libraries were sequenced on the Illumina HiSeq platform using custom primers. In the original analysis: MiGEC processed the raw reads to extract unique molecular identifiers, while MiXCR was used to determine the CDR3 positions. Recombination models were inferred per individual with the repgenHMM and IGoR tools using an EM algorithm. Shared clonotypes were analyzed with the tcR package in R, and sharing was normalized by the product of cloneset sizes. Out-of-frame nonproductive sequences were analyzed to study raw recombination free of thymic and clonal selection effects. TCRdb trimmed the raw reads at Q25, called clones with MiXCR and kept productive beta chains. For every CDR3 protein sequence, its rows merge into one entry that carries the most common genes and DNA. These V and J calls are TCRdb output, not the study's own analysis. The sample table lists 500,000 to 700,000 distinct CDR3 sequences, 7.1% of them with a count of one. The ten largest make up 1.5% to 2% of the sample.

The germline V gene gives CDR1 as MDHEN and CDR2 as SYDVKM. At the junction V is shortened by 3 bases and J by 3 bases, with 20 bases in between. Including cysteine and phenylalanine, the CDR3 has 18 amino acids. Only the CDR3 region is kept as DNA, spanning 54 bases read in frame from base 1. Study-wide conclusions, independent of this receptor: Abundant cord blood beta clonotypes had fewer insertions, young adult naive repertoires showed a similar but weaker trend, and memory repertoires showed no such trend. Recombination models systematically underestimated out-of-frame TCR alpha sharing in monozygotic twins but agreed with sharing between unrelated individuals. Invariant T cells such as MAIT and iNKT could partly confound zero-insertion analyses, although diverse VJ usage argued against such confounding for most clonotypes. In beta out-of-frame sequences, excess twin sharing was weaker, because having fewer shared sequences lowered the signal-to-noise ratio. Because the same donors could not be followed over many years, conclusions were based on cross-sectional statistical analysis. Compared with coincidental sharing between unrelated individuals, out-of-frame TCR alpha sequences shared between twins had an excess of sequences with low generation probability.

Every donor was a healthy Caucasian. The twin cohort comprised three pairs of female monozygotic twins, all aged roughly 18 to 30 years. Peripheral blood mononuclear cells were the source from which RNA for the TCR libraries was isolated. These records were also assigned to another study, of yellow fever vaccine responses in identical twins. The second paper further reports: According to the authors, the vaccine-induced T cell response in identical twins seemed to be partly convergent and partly specific to each individual. The study precisely tracked vaccine-responding T cell clones in identical twins.

Specimen: PBMCs. This chain joins TRBV28 to TRBJ2-2; no D gene call is confident. This receptor was taken from a woman between 18 and 29 years old in good health. The nucleotide sequence reads as follows: TGTGCCAGCAGTTTCACAGTTCTGCGTAATACCGACACCGGGGAGCTGTTTTTT. The encoded protein is CASSFTVLRNTDTGELFF.